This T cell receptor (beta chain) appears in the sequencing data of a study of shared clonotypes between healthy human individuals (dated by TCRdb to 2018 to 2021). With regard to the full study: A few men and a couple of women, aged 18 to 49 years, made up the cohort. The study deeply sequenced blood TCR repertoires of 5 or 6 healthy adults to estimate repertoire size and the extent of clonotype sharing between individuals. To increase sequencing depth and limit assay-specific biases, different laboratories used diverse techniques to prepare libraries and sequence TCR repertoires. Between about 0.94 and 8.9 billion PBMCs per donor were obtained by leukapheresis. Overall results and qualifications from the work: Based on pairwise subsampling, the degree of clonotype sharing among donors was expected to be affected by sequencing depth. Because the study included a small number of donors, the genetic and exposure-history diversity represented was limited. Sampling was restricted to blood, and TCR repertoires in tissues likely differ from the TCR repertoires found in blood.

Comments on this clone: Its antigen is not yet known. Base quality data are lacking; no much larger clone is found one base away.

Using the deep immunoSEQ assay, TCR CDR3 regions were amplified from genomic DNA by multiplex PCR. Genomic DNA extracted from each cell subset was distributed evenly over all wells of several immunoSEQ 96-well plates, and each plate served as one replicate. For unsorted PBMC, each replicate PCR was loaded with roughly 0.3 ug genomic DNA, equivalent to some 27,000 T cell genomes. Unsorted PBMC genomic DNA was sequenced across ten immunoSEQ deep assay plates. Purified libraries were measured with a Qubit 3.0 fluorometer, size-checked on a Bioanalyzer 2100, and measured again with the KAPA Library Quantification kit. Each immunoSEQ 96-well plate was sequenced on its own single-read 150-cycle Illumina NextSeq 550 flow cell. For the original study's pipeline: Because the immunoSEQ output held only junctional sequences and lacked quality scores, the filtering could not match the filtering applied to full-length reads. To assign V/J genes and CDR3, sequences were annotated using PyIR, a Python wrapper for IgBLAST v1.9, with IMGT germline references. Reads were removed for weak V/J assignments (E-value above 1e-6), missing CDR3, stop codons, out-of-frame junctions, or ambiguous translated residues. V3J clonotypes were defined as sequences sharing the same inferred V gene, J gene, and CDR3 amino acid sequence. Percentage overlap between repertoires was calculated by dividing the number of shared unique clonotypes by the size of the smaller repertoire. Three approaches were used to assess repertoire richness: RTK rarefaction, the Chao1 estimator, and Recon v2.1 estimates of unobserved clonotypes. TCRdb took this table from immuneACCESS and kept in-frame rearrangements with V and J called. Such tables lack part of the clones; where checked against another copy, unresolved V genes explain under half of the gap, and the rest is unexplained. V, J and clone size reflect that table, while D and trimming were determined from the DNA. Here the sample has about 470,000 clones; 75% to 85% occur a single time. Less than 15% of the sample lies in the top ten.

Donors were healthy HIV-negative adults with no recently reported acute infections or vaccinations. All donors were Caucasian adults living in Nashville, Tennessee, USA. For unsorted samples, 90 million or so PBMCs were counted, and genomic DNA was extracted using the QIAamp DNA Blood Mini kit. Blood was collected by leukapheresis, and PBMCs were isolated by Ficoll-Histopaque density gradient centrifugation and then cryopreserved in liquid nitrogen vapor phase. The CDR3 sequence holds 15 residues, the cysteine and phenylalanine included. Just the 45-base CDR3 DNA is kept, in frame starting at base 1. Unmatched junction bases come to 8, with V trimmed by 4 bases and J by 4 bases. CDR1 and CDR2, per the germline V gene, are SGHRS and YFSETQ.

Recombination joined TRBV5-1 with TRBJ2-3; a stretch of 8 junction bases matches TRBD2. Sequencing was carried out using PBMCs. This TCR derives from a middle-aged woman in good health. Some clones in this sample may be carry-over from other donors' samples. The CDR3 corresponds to CASSPNPGLADTQYF. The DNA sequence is TGCGCCAGCAGCCCGAACCCGGGACTAGCAGATACGCAGTATTTT.